The 21 T cell receptor beta chains reported below all come from one sample, sequenced in a study of T cell responses to AZD1222 COVID-19 vaccine. Generated by immunoSEQ multiplex PCR, the TCRdb table keeps only in-frame clones and is missing some. This table holds 97,000 or so clones, about 85% found once. Sequencing used peripheral blood, obtained on day 0 of AZD1222 vaccination. The receptors derive from an adult in good health.

The genes are TRBV30 and TRBJ2-2; possibly TRBD1 for D (5 bases). V was clipped by 3 bases and J by 5 bases, with 22 bases between them. This CDR3 is 17 amino acids long. Germline V gene sequence: CDR1 GTSNPN, CDR2 SVGIG (reference sequence). The CDR3 loop reads CAWRKPPAGSVTGELFF. CDR3 coding DNA: TGTGCCTGGAGGAAACCCCCGGCAGGGTCGGTTACCGGGGAGCTGTTTTTT. The whole variable domain, filled in from reference TRBV30 and TRBJ2-2, reads SQTIHQWPATLVQPVGSPLSLECTVEGTSNPNLYWYRQAAGRGLQLLFYSVGIGQISSEVPQNLSASRPQDRQFILSSKKLLLSDSGFYLCAWRKPPAGSVTGELFFGEGSRLTVL.

CDR3 protein: CATWDRGNTEAFF. The CDR3 DNA reads as TGTGCCACATGGGACAGGGGGAACACTGAAGCTTTCTTT. The chain links TRBV10-3 to TRBJ1-1, with 10 bases aligning to TRBD1. From germline, CDR1 is ENHRY and CDR2 SYGVKD. V gave up 10 bases and J gave up 1 base; unmatched junction bases: 3. The CDR3 has 13 amino acids.

This sequence joins TRBV5-1 and TRBJ2-7; the D is unclear. In germline, CDR1 is SGHRS, CDR2 YFSETQ. V shed 0 bases and J shed 1 base, with 11 bases lying between them. The CDR3 length is 15 residues. CDR3 amino acids: CASSLAPEQSYEQYF. The CDR3 coding sequence is TGCGCCAGCAGCTTGGCTCCTGAACAATCCTACGAGCAGTACTTC.

The chain recombines TRBV6-6 with TRBJ1-3; D unresolved. V was clipped by 2 bases and J by 2 bases, with 7 bases between them. CDR1 and CDR2 from the germline V gene are MNHNY and SVGAGI (reference sequence). This CDR3 has 14 amino acids. CDR3 amino acids: CASSYNSPGNTIYF. In DNA form, the CDR3 reads TGTGCCAGCAGTTACAACAGCCCTGGAAACACCATATATTTT.

This clone was detected once. Mismatch with germline at one junction end may stem from a read error. The chain carries TRBV7-7 and TRBJ2-3; D gene unclear. This CDR3 is built from 13 residues. The V gene's germline CDR1 is SSHAT and CDR2 FNYEAQ (reference sequence). This CDR3 reads CASSPGSPYTQYF. In nucleotides, the CDR3 is TGTGCTAGCAGCCCCGGGTCTCCTTATACGCAGTATTTT.

The V call is TRBV5-6, the J call TRBJ1-3; perhaps TRBD1 as D (6 bases). Germline loops: CDR1 SGHDT, CDR2 YYEEEE. The CDR3 is made up of 14 amino acids. Trimming stripped 2 bases from V and 4 bases from J, with 10 bases between. DNA of the CDR3: TGTGCCAGCAGCTTAGGACAGCCCGGAAACACCATATATTTT. Its protein is CASSLGQPGNTIYF. Full variable domain (missing parts from reference TRBV5-6 and TRBJ1-3): DAGVTQSPTHLIKTRGQQVTLRCSPKSGHDTVSWYQQALGQGPQFIFQYYEEEERQRGNFPDRFSGHQFPNYSSELNVNALLLGDSALYLCASSLGQPGNTIYFGEGSWLTVV.

The genes are TRBV18 and TRBJ1-1; 11 positions agree with TRBD1. V gave up 3 bases and J gave up 5 bases; unmatched junction bases: 5. The CDR3 extends over 15 amino acids. Germline V lookup: CDR1 KGHSH, CDR2 LQKENI. The CDR3 DNA reads TGTGCCAGCTCACCTGGACAGGGGGCTCGGACTGAAGCTTTCTTT. As protein: CASSPGQGARTEAFF.

This rearrangement joins TRBV28 to TRBJ2-7; the D gene is possibly TRBD1 (6 bases). The germline V gene encodes CDR1 MDHEN and CDR2 SYDVKM. V was trimmed by 5 bases and J by 6 bases, leaving 14 bases between them. The CDR3 length is 13 residues. The chain's CDR3 is CASSTRDIREQYF. DNA of the CDR3: TGTGCCAGCAGTACTCGGGACATCCGCGAGCAGTACTTC.

The V call is TRBV20-1, the J call TRBJ2-1; no clear D. The germline gives CDR1 DFQATT, CDR2 SNEGSKA (reference sequence). V was pared by 2 bases and J by 10 bases, with 9 bases between. The CDR3 is made up of 11 amino acids. The CDR3 loop is CSARPRKEQFF. CDR3 DNA: TGCAGTGCTAGACCCAGAAAAGAGCAGTTCTTC.

The V and J genes are TRBV28 and TRBJ2-6; D not resolved. This CDR3 spans 14 amino acids. V was trimmed by 2 bases and J by 0 bases, leaving 2 bases between them. The germline CDR1 and CDR2 sequences are MDHEN and SYDVKM. The CDR3 loop is CASSLRSGANVLTF. CDR3 nucleotides: TGTGCCAGCAGTTTACGCTCTGGGGCCAACGTCCTGACTTTC.

The chain has TRBV19 and TRBJ1-1; possible D gene TRBD1, 5 bases. Trimming took off 4 bases at V and 10 bases at J, with 13 bases between the two ends. Germline CDR1 LNHDA, CDR2 SQIVND (reference sequence). This CDR3 comprises 12 residues. The DNA of the CDR3 is TGTGCCAGTAGTAGGGAGAGGGACCGAGCTTTCTTT. As protein: CASSRERDRAFF.

The sample holds one count of this clone. V and J are TRBV6-5 and TRBJ1-2; a weak D match, TRBD1 (6 bases). The V end was cut by 5 bases, the J end by 8 bases, with 18 bases between. The CDR3 contains 14 residues. CDR1 is MNHEY and CDR2 is SVGAGI in the germline V gene. CDR3 DNA sequence: TGTGCCAGCAGTACACAGGGAGGGACTGGCGGCTACACCTTC. Amino acids: CASSTQGGTGGYTF.

This chain uses TRBV29-1 with TRBJ2-1, with 7 positions matching TRBD2. CDR3 length: 14 amino acids. The germline V gene encodes CDR1 SQVTM and CDR2 ANQGSEA. V was pared by 3 bases and J by 4 bases, with 6 bases of the junction left unmatched. The CDR3 loop is CSVDPAGMYNEQFF. For the CDR3, the DNA is TGCAGCGTTGATCCAGCGGGGATGTACAATGAGCAGTTCTTC.

The chain carries TRBV4-3 and TRBJ2-1, with D possibly matching TRBD2 (6 bases). V dropped 4 bases and J dropped 0 bases, with 22 bases sitting between them. The germline V gene encodes CDR1 LGHNA and CDR2 YSLEER. This CDR3 is built from 19 residues. This CDR3 reads CASSPKSPERASSYNEQFF. CDR3 sequence (DNA): TGCGCCAGCAGCCCCAAATCCCCCGAGCGGGCGAGCTCCTACAATGAGCAGTTCTTC.

This chain uses TRBV2 with TRBJ1-2; tentative D call: TRBD1 (6 bases). CDR3 size: 14 residues. The V end was cut by 7 bases, the J end by 7 bases, with 19 bases between. Germline V gene data show CDR1 as SNHLY and CDR2 as FYNNEI. The DNA for the CDR3 is TGTGCCAGCACGAGTGTCATCGGGACATTTGGCTACACCTTC. As protein: CASTSVIGTFGYTF.

CDR3 nucleotide sequence: TGTGCCAGCTCACCCCCGGGACAAGGCATGAACACTGAAGCTTTCTTT. This encodes CASSPPGQGMNTEAFF. J is TRBJ1-1 and V is TRBV18; tentative D call: TRBD1 (6 bases). This CDR3 region has 16 residues. Germline CDR1 KGHSH, CDR2 LQKENI. Trimming took off 3 bases at V and 0 bases at J, with 14 bases between the two ends.

This clone was found a few times. The rearrangement joins TRBV7-9 to TRBJ1-5; D possibly corresponds to TRBD1 (5 bases). The germline V gene has CDR1 SEHNR and CDR2 FQNEAQ (reference sequence). V shed 8 bases and J shed 4 bases, with 9 bases lying between them. This CDR3 is 12 amino acids long. The CDR3 DNA reads as TGTGCCAGCCGAAAGGGGAATCAGCCCCAGCATTTT. It yields the protein CASRKGNQPQHF. The variable domain in full, with the rest retrieved from reference TRBV7-9 and TRBJ1-5, is DTGVSQNPRHKITKRGQNVTFRCDPISEHNRLYWYRQTLGQGPEFLTYFQNEAQLEKSRLLSDRFSAERPKGSFSTLEIQRTEQGDSAMYLCASRKGNQPQHFGDGTRLSIL.

This chain joins TRBV6-6 and TRBJ2-7; 7 nucleotides align to TRBD1. Germline lookup yields CDR1 MNHNY and CDR2 SVGAGI (reference sequence). The CDR3 contains 15 residues. The ends lost 3 bases at V and 1 base at J; junction bases unmatched: 6. For the CDR3, the DNA is TGTGCCAGCAGTTATCAGACAGGGATTTCCTACGAGCAGTACTTC. This sequence encodes CASSYQTGISYEQYF.

The table lists this clone with a few counts. The chain carries TRBV7-9 and TRBJ1-5; D unresolved. V was cut by 5 bases and J by 7 bases, with 15 bases left in between. Looked up from germline, CDR1 is SEHNR and CDR2 is FQNEAQ (reference sequence). The CDR3 has 14 residues. CDR3 coding DNA: TGTGCCAGCAGCGTAAATCAGGTGGGGCAGCCCCAGCATTTT. As protein: CASSVNQVGQPQHF.

In this sample, this clone turned up a few times. The chain recombines TRBV11-2 with TRBJ2-7; 13 bases align to TRBD2. CDR3 size: 16 residues. With V trimmed by 3 bases and J by 3 bases, 5 bases remained unmatched. The germline gives CDR1 SGHAT, CDR2 FQNNGV. CDR3 bases: TGTGCCAGCAGCTTCACTAGCGGGGGGGTCCTCTACGAGCAGTACTTC. Protein sequence: CASSFTSGGVLYEQYF.

The CDR3 DNA reads as TGTGCCAGCAGCATAAGTCTGAACACTGAAGCTTTCTTT. This gives the protein CASSISLNTEAFF. This sequence joins TRBV5-4 and TRBJ1-1; D gene unclear. The ends were cut back, 4 bases at V and 0 bases at J, with 7 bases in the middle. The CDR3 contains 13 residues. Germline CDR1 and CDR2: SGHNT and YYREEE (reference sequence). Filled out from reference TRBV5-4 and TRBJ1-1, the complete variable domain reads ETGVTQSPTHLIKTRGQQVTLRCSSQSGHNTVSWYQQALGQGPQFIFQYYREEENGRGNFPPRFSGLQFPNYSSELNVNALELDDSALYLCASSISLNTEAFFGQGTRLTVV.